This TCR beta chain was retrieved from a study of vaccination and CD4 T cells after COVID-19. Study-wide background: Control wells got either CEFX epitopes, HIV-1 Nef peptides, or no peptide at all.

Trimming took off 2 bases at V and 1 base at J, with 5 bases between the two ends. This CDR3 is 13 amino acids long. Per germline, CDR1 LNHNV and CDR2 YYDKDF (reference sequence). The treatment here: approximately 9-day PBMC culture with coronavirus spike peptide pools or control peptides (ViraFEST assay). Fresh IL-2 medium replaced half the culture medium on days 3 and 7. By sample fraction, this clonotype is medium-sized. The antigen remains unidentified. The Oncomine TCR Beta short-read assay was applied to DNA of cultured CD4+ T cells. Genomic DNA was extracted from cultured CD4+ T cells. TCRdb independently ran MiXCR on the PCR reads; one entry per CDR3 protein. The table shows 20,000 to 25,000 distinct CDR3 sequences, with 40% to 60% occurring only once.

Source material: CD4+ T cells from blood, cultured in vitro. This TCR came from a human donor who had recovered from COVID-19. This chain connects TRBV15 to TRBJ1-1; D is ambiguous. The CDR3 protein is CATSRQENTEAFF. The CDR3, as DNA: TGTGCCACCAGCAGACAGGAGAACACTGAAGCTTTCTTT.